Shown below are 24 T cell receptor beta chains from a single sample sequenced in a study of blood T cell repertoires in COVID-19. The data were produced by immunoSEQ multiplex PCR, yet TCRdb's version contains in-frame clones alone and is incomplete. This table holds tens of thousands of clones, about 84% found once. Sequenced material: peripheral blood. The receptors were sampled from a woman between 55 and 75 years old with acute or convalescent COVID-19.

This clone occurred a few times. Here the CDR3 DNA reads TGTGCCAGTAGTATAGGGGCAGGGGGCCGGGATCAGCCCCAGCATTTT. It encodes CASSIGAGGRDQPQHF. The chain combines TRBV19 with TRBJ1-5, with 8 positions matching TRBD1. V was pared by 1 base and J by 5 bases, with 7 bases of the junction left unmatched. The germline gives CDR1 LNHDA, CDR2 SQIVND (reference sequence). CDR3 length: 16 residues.

The chain's CDR3 is CASTPEGAGLAPRSGYTF. The CDR3 DNA follows: TGTGCCAGCACACCCGAGGGGGCAGGGCTCGCTCCTCGCTCAGGCTACACCTTC. This chain joins TRBV7-2 and TRBJ1-2, with TRBD1 identical over 7 bases. CDR1 and CDR2 (germline): SGHTA, FQGNSA. CDR3 size: 18 residues. Trimming at V came to 7 bases and at J to 8 bases, leaving 25 bases not matched to a gene.

The rearrangement joins TRBV5-4 to TRBJ1-2, with D unresolved. From germline, CDR1 is SGHNT and CDR2 YYREEE (reference sequence). This CDR3 has 13 residues. The V end was cut by 0 bases, the J end by 1 base, with 4 bases between. CDR3 in amino acids: CASSLESNYGYTF. The CDR3 DNA reads TGTGCCAGCAGCTTGGAGAGTAACTATGGCTACACCTTC.

The chain uses TRBV2 and TRBJ2-3; no reliable D call. The CDR3 sequence is 12 residues long. Deletions cut 7 bases from V and 2 bases from J, with 7 bases between. Germline V gene sequence: CDR1 SNHLY, CDR2 FYNNEI. Here the CDR3 reads CASKIDTDTQYF. Written as DNA, the CDR3 is TGTGCCAGCAAGATAGACACAGATACGCAGTATTTT.

V and J are TRBV29-1 and TRBJ1-1; weak D call: TRBD1 (5 bases). This CDR3 has 14 residues. Germline values: CDR1 SQVTM, CDR2 ANQGSEA. V dropped 5 bases and J dropped 0 bases, with 13 bases sitting between them. CDR3 amino acids: CSVLVGRVNTEAFF. CDR3 sequence (DNA): TGCAGCGTTTTGGTGGGGCGTGTGAACACTGAAGCTTTCTTT.

This sequence joins TRBV4-1 and TRBJ1-1; D may be TRBD1 (5 bases). CDR1 MGHRA and CDR2 YSYEKL come from the germline V gene. V lost 1 base and J 6 bases, leaving 21 bases between the germline ends. The CDR3 sequence is 17 residues long. The CDR3 DNA is TGCGCCAGCAGCCAAGCCCACCTGCAGGGCCATGACGCTGAAGCTTTCTTT. Its protein product is CASSQAHLQGHDAEAFF.

This clone has a handful of counts. The chain combines TRBV28 with TRBJ2-5, with TRBD1 identical over 9 bases. In germline, CDR1 is MDHEN, CDR2 SYDVKM. Losses at the gene ends were 6 bases for V and 2 bases for J; bases not matched to a gene: 10. This CDR3 region has 16 residues. The CDR3 nucleotides are TGTGCCAGCAGCCCTAGACAGGGGGGAGGTCAAGAGACCCAGTACTTC. Translated, it gives CASSPRQGGGQETQYF.

CDR3 residues: CASSRQSSTTEAFF. The CDR3 region has the DNA TGCGCCAGCAGCCGGCAGTCTAGTACCACTGAAGCTTTCTTT. V is TRBV5-1 and J is TRBJ1-1; D not certain. Germline CDR1 reads SGHRS; CDR2 reads YFSETQ. This CDR3 has 14 residues. V shed 4 bases and J shed 4 bases, with 14 bases lying between them. Looking up the rest from reference TRBV5-1 and TRBJ1-1 gives the full variable domain: KAGVTQTPRYLIKTRGQQVTLSCSPISGHRSVSWYQQTPGQGLQFLFEYFSETQRNKGNFPGRFSGRQFSNSRSEMNVSTLELGDSALYLCASSRQSSTTEAFFGQGTRLTVV.

The rearrangement uses TRBV4-1 and TRBJ1-5, with D unclear. V was pared by 5 bases and J by 0 bases, with 5 bases between. This CDR3 is 13 amino acids long. Germline V gene lookup returns CDR1 MGHRA and CDR2 YSYEKL. The CDR3 spells CASSRGSNQPQHF. CDR3 coding DNA: TGCGCCAGCAGCAGAGGTAGCAATCAGCCCCAGCATTTT.

V usage is TRBV7-3 and J usage is TRBJ2-2; 12 bases are shared with TRBD2. Germline V lookup: CDR1 SGHTA, CDR2 FQGTGA. With V trimmed by 3 bases and J by 6 bases, 5 bases remained unmatched. This CDR3 has 16 amino acids. CDR3 nucleotides: TGTGCCAGCAGCTTTCCTAGCGGGGGGGCGCCCGGGGAGCTGTTTTTT. Its protein is CASSFPSGGAPGELFF.

V and J are TRBV18 and TRBJ2-2, with D possibly being TRBD1 (5 bases). V was shortened by 1 base and J by 4 bases, with 10 bases between the two germline ends. Germline CDR1 and CDR2: KGHSH and LQKENI. CDR3 length: 15 amino acids. The CDR3 here is CASSPLGHITGELFF. CDR3 nucleotide sequence: TGTGCCAGCTCACCACTAGGACACATCACCGGGGAGCTGTTTTTT.

This clone was counted once. The rearrangement joins TRBV5-4 to TRBJ2-3; 8 bases align to TRBD2. V lost 4 bases and J lost 0; bases outside the gene matches: 7. This CDR3 has 16 residues. The germline V gene has CDR1 SGHNT and CDR2 YYREEE (reference sequence). As DNA, the CDR3 is TGTGCCAGCAGCCCCAAACTAGCGGCGAGCACAGATACGCAGTATTTT. It codes for CASSPKLAASTDTQYF.

The rearrangement joins TRBV5-1 to TRBJ2-6, with no clear D. This CDR3 is built from 16 residues. Germline CDR1 is SGHRS and CDR2 is YFSETQ. V dropped 3 bases and J dropped 0 bases, with 10 bases sitting between them. The DNA of the CDR3 is TGCGCCAGCAGCTACCCAGGAACCTCTGGGGCCAACGTCCTGACTTTC. Amino acid sequence: CASSYPGTSGANVLTF.

This rearrangement joins TRBV11-3 to TRBJ1-1, with 7 bases identical to TRBD1. Germline-derived CDR1 and CDR2 are SGHNT and YENEEA. J lost 6 bases, V lost 6 bases, and 10 bases had no gene match. This CDR3 is 14 amino acids long. CDR3 coding DNA: TGTGCCAGCAGACAACAGGGGTTGGTCGCTGAAGCTTTCTTT. This gives the protein CASRQQGLVAEAFF.

The chain uses TRBV10-2 and TRBJ1-1; 7 positions agree with TRBD1. Germline-derived CDR1 and CDR2 are WSHSY and SAAADI. This CDR3 is 14 amino acids long. The trim removed 3 bases at V and 4 bases at J, leaving 5 bases unmatched. This CDR3 reads CASSDDREGTEAFF. As DNA, the CDR3 is TGCGCCAGCAGTGATGACAGGGAAGGCACTGAAGCTTTCTTT.

The gene calls are TRBV15 and TRBJ2-3, with D perhaps TRBD2 (6 bases). Trimming took 0 bases from V and 2 from J, leaving 24 bases between them. The CDR3 has 20 residues. Germline V gene sequence: CDR1 LNHNV, CDR2 YYDKDF (reference sequence). The CDR3 coding sequence is TGTGCCACCAGCAGAGATCGGGACTCCGGCGGGACCTTAAACACAGATACGCAGTATTTT. It specifies CATSRDRDSGGTLNTDTQYF.

The chain is built from TRBV12-3 or TRBV12-4 and TRBJ2-2; D remains unclear. The CDR3 sequence is 12 residues long. Trimming removed 10 bases at V and 3 bases at J, with 9 bases between. CDR3 coding DNA: TGTGCCAACCTCCGGGACACCGGGGAGCTGTTTTTT. Amino acids: CANLRDTGELFF.

The J gene is TRBJ2-1, the V gene TRBV11-2, with 8 positions matching TRBD2. Trimming cost V 1 base and J 5 bases; bases outside gene matches: 1. CDR3 length equals 14 residues. Germline-derived CDR1 and CDR2 are SGHAT and FQNNGV. CDR3 nucleotide sequence: TGTGCCAGCAGCTTAGTGCGGGGGGACAATGAGCAGTTCTTC. It encodes CASSLVRGDNEQFF.

The chain links TRBV3-1 (or the pseudogene TRBV3-2) to TRBJ2-4; D is unresolved. V lost 1 base to trimming and J lost 8 bases, with 3 bases between them. The CDR3 has 11 residues. From germline, CDR1 is LGHDT and CDR2 YNNKEL (reference sequence). The CDR3, as DNA: TGTGCCAGCAGCCAAGCCGACATTCAGTACTTC. Amino acid sequence: CASSQADIQYF.

CDR3 nucleotides: TGTGCCAGCGGGCGGGACCATAATGAAAAACTGTTTTTT. It is translated as CASGRDHNEKLFF. The rearrangement joins TRBV2 to TRBJ1-4, with a tentative D call TRBD1 (5 bases). V lost 8 bases and J lost 4, with 11 bases in between. CDR3 length: 13 residues. The V gene's germline CDR1 is SNHLY and CDR2 FYNNEI.

This clone was counted a few times. The chain employs TRBV9 and TRBJ2-2; D is perhaps TRBD1 (5 bases). The V gene's germline CDR1 is SGDLS and CDR2 YYNGEE. The V end lost 5 bases, the J end lost 0 bases, and 11 bases lay between the germline ends. The CDR3 runs to 15 residues. DNA for the CDR3: TGTGCCAGCAGAGGGGTGGGTTCGAACACCGGGGAGCTGTTTTTT. The encoded protein is CASRGVGSNTGELFF.

This clone was detected only a few times. The chain has TRBV12-3 or TRBV12-4 and TRBJ1-2, with D perhaps matching TRBD1 (5 bases). CDR3 length equals 13 residues. Trimming took 4 bases from V and 4 from J, leaving 10 bases between them. The CDR3 reads CASSWGLRYGYTF. CDR3 DNA sequence: TGTGCCAGCAGTTGGGGACTGCGCTATGGCTACACCTTC.

V usage is TRBV28 and J usage is TRBJ1-2, with 7 bases identical to TRBD1. The CDR3 runs to 14 residues. CDR1 is MDHEN, CDR2 SYDVKM, per germline. V gave up 6 bases and J gave up 8 bases; unmatched junction bases: 12. The CDR3, as DNA: TGTGCCAGCAGCCGTCCCCAGACAGGGAGGGGCTACACCTTC. It encodes CASSRPQTGRGYTF.

CDR3 sequence: CASSVGSGSQETQYF. The CDR3, as DNA: TGTGCCAGCAGTGTCGGAAGCGGGTCCCAAGAGACCCAGTACTTC. The rearrangement uses TRBV2 and TRBJ2-5, with D perhaps TRBD2 (6 bases). There are 15 residues in the CDR3. Looked up from germline, CDR1 is SNHLY and CDR2 is FYNNEI. Between the trimmed V and J ends, which lost 4 bases and 1 base, there was a span of 13 bases.